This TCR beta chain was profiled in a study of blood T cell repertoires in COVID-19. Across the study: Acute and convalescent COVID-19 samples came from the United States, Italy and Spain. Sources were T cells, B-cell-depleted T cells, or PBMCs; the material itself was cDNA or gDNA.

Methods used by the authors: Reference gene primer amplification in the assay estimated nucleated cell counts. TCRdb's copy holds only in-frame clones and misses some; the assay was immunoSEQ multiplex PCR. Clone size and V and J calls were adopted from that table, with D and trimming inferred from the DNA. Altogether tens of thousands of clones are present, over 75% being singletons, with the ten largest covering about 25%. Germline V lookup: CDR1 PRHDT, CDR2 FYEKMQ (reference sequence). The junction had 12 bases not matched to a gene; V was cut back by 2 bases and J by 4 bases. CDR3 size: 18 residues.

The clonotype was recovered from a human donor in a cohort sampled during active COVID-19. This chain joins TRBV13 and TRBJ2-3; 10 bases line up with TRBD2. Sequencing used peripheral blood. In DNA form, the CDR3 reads TGTGCCAGCAGCTTAAGGGTTAGCGGGGGGTTGGGCCCAGATACGCAGTATTTT. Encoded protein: CASSLRVSGGLGPDTQYF.